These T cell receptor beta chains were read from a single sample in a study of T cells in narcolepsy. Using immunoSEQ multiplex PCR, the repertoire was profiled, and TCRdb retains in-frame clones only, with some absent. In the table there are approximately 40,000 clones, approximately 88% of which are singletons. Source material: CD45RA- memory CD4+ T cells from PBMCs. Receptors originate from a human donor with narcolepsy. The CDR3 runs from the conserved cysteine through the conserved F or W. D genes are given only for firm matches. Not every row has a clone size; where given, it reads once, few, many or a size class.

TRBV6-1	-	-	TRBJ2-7	CASNVGGWGYEQYF	TGTGCCAGCAACGTAGGGGGGTGGGGCTACGAGCAGTACTTC
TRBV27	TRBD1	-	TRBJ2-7	CASSLRATGTGRYEQYF	TGTGCCAGCAGTTTAAGGGCGACCGGGACAGGGCGGTACGAGCAGTACTTC
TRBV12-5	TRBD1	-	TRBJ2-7	CASGSFRGGDRDRGYEQYF	TGTGCTAGTGGTTCTTTTCGTGGTGGGGACCGGGACAGGGGCTACGAGCAGTACTTC
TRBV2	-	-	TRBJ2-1	CASRGRRVDEQFF	TGTGCCAGCAGGGGGCGCAGAGTCGATGAGCAGTTCTTC
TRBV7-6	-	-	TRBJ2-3	CASSLLTTSTDTQYF	TGTGCCAGCAGCTTGTTGACAACCAGCACAGATACGCAGTATTTT
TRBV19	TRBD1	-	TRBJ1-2	CASELPGTAYGYTF	TGTGCCAGCGAATTACCCGGGACAGCCTATGGCTACACCTTC
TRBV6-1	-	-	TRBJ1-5	CASSEVRGQPQHF	TGTGCCAGCAGTGAAGTCCGGGGACAGCCCCAGCATTTT
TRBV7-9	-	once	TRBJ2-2	CATVQGVAGELFF	TGTGCCACCGTACAGGGTGTAGCCGGGGAGCTGTTTTTT
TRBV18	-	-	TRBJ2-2	CASSPGGGLRTGELFF	TGTGCCAGCTCACCAGGGGGGGGCCTCCGCACCGGGGAGCTGTTTTTT
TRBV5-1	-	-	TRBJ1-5	CASSLEQLTPNQPQHF	TGCGCCAGCAGCTTGGAACAGCTCACACCCAATCAGCCCCAGCATTTT
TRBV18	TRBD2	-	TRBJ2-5	CASSPHGGSRGLAGWQETQYF	TGTGCCAGCTCACCCCATGGGGGGTCGAGGGGACTAGCGGGATGGCAAGAGACCCAGTACTTC
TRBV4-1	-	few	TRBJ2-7	CASSPYQGGRDTYEQYF	TGCGCCAGCAGCCCGTACCAAGGGGGGCGCGACACCTACGAGCAGTACTTC
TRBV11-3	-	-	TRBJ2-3	CASSLAGGRLTNTDTQYF	TGTGCCAGCAGCTTAGCTGGGGGCCGGTTAACCAACACAGATACGCAGTATTTT
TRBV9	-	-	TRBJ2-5	CASSVAPSLETQYF	TGTGCCAGCAGCGTAGCCCCTAGCTTGGAGACCCAGTACTTC